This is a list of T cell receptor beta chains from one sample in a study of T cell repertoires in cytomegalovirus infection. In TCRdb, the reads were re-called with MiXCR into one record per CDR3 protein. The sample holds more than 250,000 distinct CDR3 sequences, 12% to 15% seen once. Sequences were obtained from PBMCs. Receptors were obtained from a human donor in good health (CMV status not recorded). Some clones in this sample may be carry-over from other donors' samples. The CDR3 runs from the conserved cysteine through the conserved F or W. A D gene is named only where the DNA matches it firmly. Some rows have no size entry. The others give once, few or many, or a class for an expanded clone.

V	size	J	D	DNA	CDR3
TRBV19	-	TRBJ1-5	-	TGTGCCAGTAGTATCGGCAGGGAAAGAAGTCAGCCCCAGCATTTT	CASSIGRERSQPQHF
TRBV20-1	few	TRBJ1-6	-	TGCAGTGCTAGAGGCGGTGGATCCTATAATTCACCCCTCCACTTT	CSARGGGSYNSPLHF
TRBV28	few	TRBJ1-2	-	TGTGCCAGCAGTTTAACCAGAGCTAACTATGGCTACACCTTC	CASSLTRANYGYTF
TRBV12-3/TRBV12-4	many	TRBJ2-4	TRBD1	TGTGCCAGCAGTTCGGGACAGCGGAACATTCAGTACTTC	CASSSGQRNIQYF
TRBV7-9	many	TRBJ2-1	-	TGTGCCAGCAGCAAGCCGGGACAAGGGCTTAATGAGCAGTTCTTC	CASSKPGQGLNEQFF
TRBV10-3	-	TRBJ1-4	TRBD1	TGTGCCATCAGTGACCCAGGACAGGGCGGAGAAAAACTGTTTTTT	CAISDPGQGGEKLFF
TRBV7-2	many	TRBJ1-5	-	TGTGCCAGCAGCTGGGACCTCAATCAGCCCCAGCATTTT	CASSWDLNQPQHF
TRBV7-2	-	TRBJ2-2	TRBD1	TGTGCCAGCAGCTTAGCACCAGGGGGCCGCACCGGGGAGCTGTTTTTT	CASSLAPGGRTGELFF
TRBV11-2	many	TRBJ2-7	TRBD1	TGTGCCAGCAGCCGTCGGGACAGTAACTACGAGCAGTACTTC	CASSRRDSNYEQYF
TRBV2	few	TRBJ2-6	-	TGTGCCAGCAGTGATACCCCGGGACGGTCCTCTGGGGCCAACGTCCTGACTTTC	CASSDTPGRSSGANVLTF
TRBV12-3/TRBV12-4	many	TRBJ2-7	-	TGTGCCAGCAGTTTGAGTTATGGGTCCTACGAGCAGTACTTC	CASSLSYGSYEQYF
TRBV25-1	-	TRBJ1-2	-	TGTGCCAGCAGTGAATTCAGGACCGCAGATAGCTACACCTTC	CASSEFRTADSYTF
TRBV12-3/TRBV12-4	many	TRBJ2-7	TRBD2	TGTGCCAGCAGTTTAGGGCCGCGGGGGTACCACGAGCAGTACTTC	CASSLGPRGYHEQYF
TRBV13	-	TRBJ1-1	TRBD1	TGTGCCAGCACCCCGGGCCCGAGACAGGGGGCGAGCACTGAAGCTTTCTTT	CASTPGPRQGASTEAFF
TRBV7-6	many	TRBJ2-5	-	TGTGCCAGCAGCTTAGATGGGTCCCGAAGGGAGACCCAGTACTTC	CASSLDGSRRETQYF
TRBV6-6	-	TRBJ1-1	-	TGTGCCAGCAGTTACGACAGATCGAACACTGAAGCTTTCTTT	CASSYDRSNTEAFF
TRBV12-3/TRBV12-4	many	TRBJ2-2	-	TGTGCCAGCAGGCTTACGGGACCCGCGGCCGGGGAGCTGTTTTTT	CASRLTGPAAGELFF
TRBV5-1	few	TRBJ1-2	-	TGCGCCAGCAGCCCGGGACTCTCAAACTATGGCTACACCTTC	CASSPGLSNYGYTF
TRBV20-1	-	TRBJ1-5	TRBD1	TGCAGTGCGGGGGGCAGGGGGCTAGAGCCCCAGCATTTT	CSAGGRGLEPQHF
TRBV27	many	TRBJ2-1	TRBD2	TGTGCCAGCAGCCCCGGGGCGGGAGGTAATGAGCAGTTCTTC	CASSPGAGGNEQFF
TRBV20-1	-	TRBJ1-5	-	TGCAGTGCTCACCGGATCGGGGCCCAGCATTTT	CSAHRIGAQHF
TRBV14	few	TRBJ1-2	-	TGTGCCAGCAGCCAATCCCGTGGGAGGGGTTATGGCTACACCTTC	CASSQSRGRGYGYTF
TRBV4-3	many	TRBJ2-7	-	TGCGCCAGCAGCCAAGATATTGGGATGGGGGAGTCCCACGAGCAGTACTTC	CASSQDIGMGESHEQYF
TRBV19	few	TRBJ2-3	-	TGTGCCAGTGGACTTACGAGGGTAGATACGCAGTATTTT	CASGLTRVDTQYF
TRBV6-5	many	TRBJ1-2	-	TGTGCCAGCCTGGGAGGGAATAACTATGGCTACACCTTC	CASLGGNNYGYTF
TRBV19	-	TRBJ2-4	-	TGTGCCAGTACCTCCGACAGCAAAAACATTCAGTACTTC	CASTSDSKNIQYF
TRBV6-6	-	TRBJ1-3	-	TGTGCCAGCAGTCGGCTGGGGGCCTCTGGAAACACCATATATTTT	CASSRLGASGNTIYF
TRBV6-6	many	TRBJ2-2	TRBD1	TGTGCCAGCAGTTCCTGGACAGGGGGCGGCACCGGGGAGCTGTTTTTT	CASSSWTGGGTGELFF
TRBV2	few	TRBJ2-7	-	TGTGCCAGCAGTGAGACAGCTGTTACCTACGAGCAGTACTTC	CASSETAVTYEQYF
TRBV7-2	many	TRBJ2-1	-	TGTGCCAGCAGCTGGGACACGGGCTACAATGAGCAGTTCTTC	CASSWDTGYNEQFF
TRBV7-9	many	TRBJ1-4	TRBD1	TGTGCCAGCAGCTTAGGGACAGGGGAGGAAAAACTGTTTTTT	CASSLGTGEEKLFF
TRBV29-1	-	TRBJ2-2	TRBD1	TGCAGCGTTGGTAGGGGACAGGGCGCGAACACCGGGGAGCTGTTTTTT	CSVGRGQGANTGELFF
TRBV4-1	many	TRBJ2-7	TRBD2	TGCGCCAGCAGCCAAGAGGGACTAGCGGACAGCTCCTACGAGCAGTACTTC	CASSQEGLADSSYEQYF
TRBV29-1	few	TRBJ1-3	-	TGCAGCGGTACATGGGGAAGCTCTGGAAACACCATATATTTT	CSGTWGSSGNTIYF
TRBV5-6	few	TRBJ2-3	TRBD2	TGTGCCAGCAGCCCAGGGGGACTAGCGGGAGGTACGCAGTATTTT	CASSPGGLAGGTQYF
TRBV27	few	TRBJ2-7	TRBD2	TGTGCCAGCAGTTTTTCTAGCGGCCCCTACGAGCAGTACTTC	CASSFSSGPYEQYF
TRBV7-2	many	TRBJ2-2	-	TGTGCCAGCAGCCCCTCCCCGAACACCGGGGAGCTGTTTTTT	CASSPSPNTGELFF
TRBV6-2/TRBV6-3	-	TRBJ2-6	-	TGTGCCAGCAGTTACACATCACAAGTCTCTGGGGCCAACGTCCTGACTTTC	CASSYTSQVSGANVLTF
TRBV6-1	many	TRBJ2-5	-	TGTGCCAGCAGTGCGCTGGGGGGGGCCGTACAAGAGACCCAGTACTTC	CASSALGGAVQETQYF
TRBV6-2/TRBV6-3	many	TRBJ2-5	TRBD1	TGTGCCAGCAGTCAGGGGACAGGGGAGACCCAGTACTTC	CASSQGTGETQYF
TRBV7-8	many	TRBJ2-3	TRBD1	TGTGCCAGCAGCAGATCGGGACAGAGCACAGATACGCAGTATTTT	CASSRSGQSTDTQYF
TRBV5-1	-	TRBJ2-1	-	TGCGCCAGCAGCTCTCACAGCGGATGGGGCTACAATGAGCAGTTCTTC	CASSSHSGWGYNEQFF
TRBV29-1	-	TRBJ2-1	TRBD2	TGCAGCGTATACGGGACTAGTGATGTCCATGAGCAGTTCTTC	CSVYGTSDVHEQFF
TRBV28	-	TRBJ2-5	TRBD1	TGTGCCAGCAGTTTCCTACAGGGGCTTCGAGAGACCCAGTACTTC	CASSFLQGLRETQYF
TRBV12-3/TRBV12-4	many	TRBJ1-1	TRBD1	TGTGCCAGCAGTAACGGACAGGGGATGAACACTGAAGCTTTCTTT	CASSNGQGMNTEAFF
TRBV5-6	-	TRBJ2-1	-	TGTGCCAGCAGCTTTTCCCTGGCGTACAATGAGCAGTTCTTC	CASSFSLAYNEQFF
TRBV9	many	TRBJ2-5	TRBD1	TGTGCCAGCAGCGCGACAGGGTACGGAGAGACCCAGTACTTC	CASSATGYGETQYF
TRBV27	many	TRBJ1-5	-	TGTGCCAGCAGTCCGTGGTTGGGTCAGCCCCAGCATTTT	CASSPWLGQPQHF
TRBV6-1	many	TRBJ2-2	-	TGTGCCAGCAGCACAGGGTCTGACACCGGGGAGCTGTTTTTT	CASSTGSDTGELFF
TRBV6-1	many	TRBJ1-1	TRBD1	TGTGCCAGCAGTGAAGCGACAGGGGGCCAGGCTTTCTTT	CASSEATGGQAFF
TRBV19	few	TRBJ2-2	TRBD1	TGTGCCAGTAGTCCCTGGACAGGGGAGACCGGGGAGCTGTTTTTT	CASSPWTGETGELFF
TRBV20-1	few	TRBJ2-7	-	TGCAGTGCTAGAGTTAGCAGGGTCCGGGACGAGCAGTACTTC	CSARVSRVRDEQYF